Sequencing of this T cell receptor beta chain was carried out in a study of blood T cell repertoires in COVID-19. Looking at the study overall: Sources were T cells, B-cell-depleted T cells, or PBMCs; the material itself was cDNA or gDNA.

Assay used: immunoSEQ multiplex PCR; TCRdb lists only in-frame clones, some missing. The sample records around 140,000 clones, 75% to 90% being singletons. Trimming removed 7 bases at V and 2 bases at J, with 14 bases between. The CDR3 extends over 14 amino acids. The germline V gene has CDR1 SEHNR and CDR2 FQNEAQ (reference sequence). The V gene is TRBV7-9, the J gene TRBJ1-2; no reliable D call. Material for sequencing was PBMCs or T cells enriched from blood (not recorded which). This clonotype was obtained from a man between 50 and 59 years old who had recovered from COVID-19. CDR3: CASTPGSENYGYTF. CDR3 bases: TGTGCCAGCACCCCCGGGAGCGAGAACTATGGCTACACCTTC.